These 30 T cell receptor beta chains were all obtained from the same sample, sequenced in a study of PD-L1 blockade in urothelial cancer. The time point here: pretreatment peripheral blood. Using immunoSEQ multiplex PCR, the repertoire was profiled, and TCRdb retains in-frame clones only, with some absent. The sample has under 50,000 clones, approximately 78% seen once; the top ten hold roughly 1.8%. The specimen comprised PBMCs, sampled around atezolizumab (anti-PD-L1) treatment. Receptors were obtained from a man between 45 and 60 years old with urothelial cancer.

This clone appeared a few times. The rearrangement uses TRBV5-4 and TRBJ1-2; 7 positions match TRBD1. There are 14 residues in the CDR3. From germline, CDR1 is SGHNT and CDR2 YYREEE (reference sequence). The V segment lost 4 bases and the J segment 7 bases; nucleotides outside the gene matches: 10. Here the CDR3 DNA reads TGTGCCAGCAGCGCCGGACAGGATTTTGCTGGCTACACCTTC. It encodes CASSAGQDFAGYTF.

The rearrangement joins TRBV18 to TRBJ2-3; TRBD1 aligns across 10 bases. CDR1 and CDR2 from the germline V gene are KGHSH and LQKENI. V was pared by 6 bases and J by 5 bases, with 11 bases of the junction left unmatched. The CDR3 runs 16 residues. Written as DNA, the CDR3 is TGTGCCAGCTCTCCCGAAGACAGGGGGCTTCAAGATACGCAGTATTTT. Translation gives CASSPEDRGLQDTQYF.

The rearrangement joins TRBV5-1 to TRBJ1-5; 12 nucleotides match TRBD1. CDR3 length: 15 amino acids. V lost 4 bases and J lost 7; bases outside the gene matches: 6. The V gene's germline CDR1 is SGHRS and CDR2 YFSETQ. The CDR3 sequence is CASSRSGTGGQPQHF. The CDR3 DNA is TGCGCCAGCAGCCGTTCCGGGACAGGGGGCCAGCCCCAGCATTTT.

The chain employs TRBV6-6 and TRBJ1-5; perhaps TRBD1 as D (6 bases). Germline assignment: CDR1 MNHNY and CDR2 SVGAGI (reference sequence). V gave up 7 bases and J gave up 7 bases, with 14 bases separating them. This CDR3 comprises 13 residues. The CDR3 coding sequence is TGTGCCAGCACCCCACCGGGACACCAGCCCCAGCATTTT. Protein product: CASTPPGHQPQHF.

The chain couples TRBV5-6 to TRBJ1-1; TRBD1 matches at 10 bases. CDR3 length: 15 amino acids. Per the germline V gene, CDR1 is SGHDT and CDR2 is YYEEEE. V dropped 6 bases and J dropped 0; count of bases not matched to a gene: 5. The CDR3: CASMLGTGVNTEAFF. The CDR3 DNA is TGTGCCAGCATGTTGGGGACAGGGGTGAACACTGAAGCTTTCTTT.

The sample holds one count of this clone. The V call is TRBV11-2, the J call TRBJ1-6; D is unclear. V was cut by 1 base and J by 2 bases, with 6 bases left in between. The CDR3 length is 15 residues. Germline V lookup: CDR1 SGHAT, CDR2 FQNNGV. The CDR3 reads CASSLAGPYNSPLHF. DNA of the CDR3: TGTGCCAGCAGCTTAGCAGGTCCCTATAATTCACCCCTCCACTTT.

The chain employs TRBV11-3 and TRBJ2-1; tentative D call: TRBD2 (6 bases). V was trimmed by 1 base and J by 6 bases, leaving 13 bases between them. The CDR3 loop spans 15 amino acids. Germline-derived CDR1 and CDR2 are SGHNT and YENEEA. CDR3 in DNA: TGTGCCAGCAGCTTAGTCGGCGGGGTCCCCAATGAGCAGTTCTTC. It yields the protein CASSLVGGVPNEQFF.

This chain connects TRBV14 to TRBJ1-1; D not resolved. This CDR3 is built from 14 residues. Per germline, CDR1 SGHDN and CDR2 FVKESK. V was clipped by 4 bases and J by 0 bases, with 9 bases between them. CDR3 nucleotide sequence: TGTGCCAGCAGCCTGGCCGGGATGAACACTGAAGCTTTCTTT. Translation: CASSLAGMNTEAFF.

This clone was seen only once. V is TRBV4-1 and J is TRBJ1-2, with TRBD1 identical over 10 bases. The J segment lost 8 bases and the V segment lost 3 bases, leaving 9 bases of the junction unmatched. The germline V gene has CDR1 MGHRA and CDR2 YSYEKL. This CDR3 has 15 residues. The CDR3 loop is CASSQADRGREGYTF. CDR3 sequence (DNA): TGCGCCAGCAGCCAGGCAGACAGGGGGCGCGAAGGCTACACCTTC.

This chain uses TRBV11-2 with TRBJ2-7; TRBD2 matches at 8 bases. Trimming removed 1 base from V and 0 bases from J; junction bases left unmatched: 8. This CDR3 is 17 amino acids long. The V gene's germline CDR1 is SGHAT and CDR2 FQNNGV. CDR3 DNA: TGTGCCAGCAGCTTAGGGACTAGCACCTACTTCTCCTACGAGCAGTACGTC. Protein product: CASSLGTSTYFSYEQYV.

The V call is TRBV4-2, the J call TRBJ2-5, with 13 bases identical to TRBD2. Looked up from germline, CDR1 is LGHNA and CDR2 is YNFKEQ. V shed 1 base, J shed 1 base, and the junction held 12 bases outside the gene matches. This CDR3 has 20 residues. In nucleotides, the CDR3 is TGTGCCAGCAGCCAAGGAACCACTAGCGGGGGGGCCCTTGGCCAAGAGACCCAGTACTTC. Translated, it gives CASSQGTTSGGALGQETQYF.

V gene TRBV15 combines with J gene TRBJ2-5; 10 positions agree with TRBD1. This CDR3 is built from 14 residues. Germline loops: CDR1 LNHNV, CDR2 YYDKDF (reference sequence). Unmatched junction bases numbered 2, after V lost 3 bases and J lost 4 bases. In DNA, the CDR3 is TGTGCCACCAGCAGGACAGGGGGCACAGAGACCCAGTACTTC. Protein: CATSRTGGTETQYF.

This clone came up a few times. The V and J genes are TRBV7-2 and TRBJ2-7; D remains ambiguous. CDR3 size: 12 residues. Germline-derived CDR1 and CDR2 are SGHTA and FQGNSA. Trimming pared 4 bases from V and 6 bases from J, leaving 10 bases between. DNA of the CDR3: TGTGCCAGCAGCTCTACCGCCCGCGAGCAGTACTTC. Translation: CASSSTAREQYF.

The chain employs TRBV7-2 and TRBJ1-2; D not resolved. Germline lookup yields CDR1 SGHTA and CDR2 FQGNSA. The length of the CDR3 is 13 residues. The V and J ends lost 3 bases and 1 base respectively, with 6 bases between them. The CDR3 DNA is TGTGCCAGCAGCTTTTACAGTAACTATGGCTACACCTTC. Its protein product is CASSFYSNYGYTF.

The chain links TRBV6-1 to TRBJ1-3; possible D gene TRBD1, 5 bases. This CDR3 region has 16 residues. The germline V gene has CDR1 MNHNS and CDR2 SASEGT. V lost 4 bases and J 0 bases, leaving 13 bases between the germline ends. CDR3 in DNA: TGTGCCAGCAGTGTGGAGGGGCTGATCTCTGGAAACACCATATATTTT. Translated, it gives CASSVEGLISGNTIYF.

J is TRBJ2-7 and V is TRBV6-1; the match to TRBD2 covers 12 bases. Trimming at V came to 1 base and at J to 6 bases, leaving 10 bases not matched to a gene. This CDR3 region has 17 residues. Germline CDR1 is MNHNS and CDR2 is SASEGT. CDR3 residues: CASSEVPPKLAGGEQYF. The CDR3 coding sequence is TGTGCCAGCAGTGAAGTCCCCCCTAAACTAGCGGGAGGCGAGCAGTACTTC.

The gene calls are TRBV28 and TRBJ1-3; D uncertain. The germline CDR1 and CDR2 sequences are MDHEN and SYDVKM. The CDR3 length is 15 residues. V gave up 4 bases and J gave up 5 bases, with 15 bases separating them. As DNA, the CDR3 is TGTGCCAGCAGTTCCCGGGAAAACCTTCGAAACACCATATATTTT. Translating gives CASSSRENLRNTIYF.

J is TRBJ2-7 and V is TRBV6-6; the match to TRBD2 covers 10 bases. V lost 5 bases, J lost 7 bases, and 11 bases stayed unmatched. The CDR3 spans 15 residues. The V gene's germline CDR1 is MNHNY and CDR2 SVGAGI (reference sequence). CDR3 loop: CASSDPGLAKTEQYF. Written as DNA, the CDR3 is TGTGCCAGCAGTGATCCGGGACTAGCGAAGACTGAGCAGTACTTC.

The CDR3 sequence is CASSFRNTEAFF. The CDR3 DNA follows: TGTGCCAGCAGTTTCAGGAACACTGAAGCTTTCTTT. The V gene is TRBV28, the J gene TRBJ1-1; D is ambiguous. Between the trimmed V and J ends, which lost 3 bases and 1 base, there was a span of 3 bases. The CDR3 sequence is 12 residues long. The germline V gene encodes CDR1 MDHEN and CDR2 SYDVKM.

This clone is deemed medium-sized. This chain joins TRBV5-1 and TRBJ1-1; D uncertain. CDR3 length equals 15 residues. Trimming pared 4 bases from V and 1 base from J, leaving 14 bases between. Germline V gene sequence: CDR1 SGHRS, CDR2 YFSETQ. CDR3 sequence reads: CASSPSLVQNTEAFF. CDR3 coding DNA: TGCGCCAGCAGCCCGAGTTTGGTGCAGAACACTGAAGCTTTCTTT. Together with reference TRBV5-1 and TRBJ1-1, the CDR3 gives the full variable domain: KAGVTQTPRYLIKTRGQQVTLSCSPISGHRSVSWYQQTPGQGLQFLFEYFSETQRNKGNFPGRFSGRQFSNSRSEMNVSTLELGDSALYLCASSPSLVQNTEAFFGQGTRLTVV.

The rearrangement joins TRBV18 to TRBJ1-1, with D possibly being TRBD1 (6 bases). The germline gives CDR1 KGHSH, CDR2 LQKENI. Trimming shortened V by 2 bases and J by 4 bases, and 11 bases separated the two germline ends. This CDR3 is built from 14 residues. The DNA for the CDR3 is TGTGCCAGCTCACCAGGGCAGGGGACCACTGAAGCTTTCTTT. This translates into CASSPGQGTTEAFF. Full variable domain (outside the CDR3, taken from reference TRBV18 and TRBJ1-1): NAGVMQNPRHLVRRRGQEARLRCSPMKGHSHVYWYRQLPEEGLKFMVYLQKENIIDESGMPKERFSAEFPKEGPSILRIQQVVRGDSAAYFCASSPGQGTTEAFFGQGTRLTVV.

The chain couples TRBV2 to TRBJ2-4, with D perhaps TRBD1 (5 bases). V was pared by 5 bases and J by 8 bases, with 16 bases between. The CDR3 extends over 14 amino acids. From germline, CDR1 is SNHLY and CDR2 FYNNEI. This CDR3 reads CASSKQAGWDIQYF. The CDR3 DNA reads TGTGCCAGCAGTAAGCAGGCAGGGTGGGACATTCAGTACTTC.

This clone was detected a few times. The gene calls are TRBV5-1 and TRBJ1-3, with 7 bases identical to TRBD1. The V gene end was trimmed by 7 bases and the J gene end by 2 bases; junction bases not matched to a gene: 9. The CDR3 runs 15 residues. Germline CDR1 and CDR2: SGHRS and YFSETQ. CDR3 protein: CASADFTGAGNTIYF. The CDR3 bases are TGCGCCAGCGCGGACTTTACAGGGGCTGGAAACACCATATATTTT.

The chain is built from TRBV5-4 and TRBJ2-7; 10 bases match TRBD1. Unmatched junction bases numbered 5, after V lost 4 bases and J lost 4 bases. CDR1 SGHNT and CDR2 YYREEE come from the germline V gene (reference sequence). The CDR3 spans 14 residues. This chain's CDR3 is CASSPGQGYYEQYV. CDR3 coding DNA: TGTGCCAGCAGCCCGGGACAGGGGTATTACGAGCAGTACGTC.

This clone appeared a few times. The V call is TRBV11-2, the J call TRBJ2-1; the D gene is possibly TRBD2 (6 bases). The CDR3 is 16 residues long. The V and J ends lost 4 bases and 0 bases respectively, with 13 bases between them. Germline CDR1 is SGHAT and CDR2 is FQNNGV. The CDR3 loop is CASSSYSGSSYNEQFF. The CDR3 DNA follows: TGTGCCAGCAGCTCCTATAGCGGAAGCTCCTACAATGAGCAGTTCTTC.

The chain joins TRBV4-2 to TRBJ2-2, with a possible D match to TRBD2 (6 bases). This CDR3 comprises 14 residues. The V gene lost 1 base and the J gene lost 6 bases, with 9 bases spanning the gap. CDR1 and CDR2 from the germline V gene are LGHNA and YNFKEQ. The CDR3 sequence is CASSQVGGAGELFF. CDR3 DNA: TGTGCCAGCAGCCAAGTAGGAGGGGCCGGGGAGCTGTTTTTT.

This clone came up a few times. The chain links TRBV7-9 to TRBJ1-1; weak D call: TRBD1 (5 bases). V lost 4 bases to trimming and J lost 6 bases, with 15 bases between them. The length of the CDR3 is 14 residues. The germline gives CDR1 SEHNR, CDR2 FQNEAQ (reference sequence). CDR3 amino acids: CASSSRGRVAEAFF. CDR3 bases: TGTGCCAGCAGCTCGCGGGGACGGGTGGCTGAAGCTTTCTTT.

The chain joins TRBV27 to TRBJ1-5, with TRBD1 matching over 10 bases. Germline V CDR1 and CDR2: MNHEY, SMNVEV (reference sequence). The CDR3 extends over 19 amino acids. With 7 bases clipped from V and 2 bases from J, the junction kept 17 bases outside the gene matches. CDR3 DNA: TGTGCCAGCAAGACGCTACGGACAGGGGGATCTTTGGGCAATCAGCCCCAGCATTTT. Its translation is CASKTLRTGGSLGNQPQHF.

The chain couples TRBV5-1 to TRBJ2-5, with 7 positions matching TRBD1. Germline values: CDR1 SGHRS, CDR2 YFSETQ. The CDR3 length is 14 residues. Germline trimming cut 4 bases from V and 8 bases from J; bases unmatched to any gene: 11. The DNA of the CDR3 is TGCGCCAGCAGCCCGACGACAGGGCCGGGAACCCAGTACTTC. This encodes CASSPTTGPGTQYF. Filled out from reference TRBV5-1 and TRBJ2-5, the complete variable domain reads KAGVTQTPRYLIKTRGQQVTLSCSPISGHRSVSWYQQTPGQGLQFLFEYFSETQRNKGNFPGRFSGRQFSNSRSEMNVSTLELGDSALYLCASSPTTGPGTQYFGPGTRLLVL.

The gene calls are TRBV7-9 and TRBJ1-1; unclear D gene. Germline CDR1 SEHNR, CDR2 FQNEAQ (reference sequence). The CDR3 loop spans 14 amino acids. V was shortened by 2 bases and J by 7 bases, with 14 bases between the two germline ends. This CDR3 reads CASSLSDMVSEAFF. As DNA, the CDR3 is TGTGCCAGCAGCTTATCAGACATGGTCAGTGAAGCTTTCTTT.